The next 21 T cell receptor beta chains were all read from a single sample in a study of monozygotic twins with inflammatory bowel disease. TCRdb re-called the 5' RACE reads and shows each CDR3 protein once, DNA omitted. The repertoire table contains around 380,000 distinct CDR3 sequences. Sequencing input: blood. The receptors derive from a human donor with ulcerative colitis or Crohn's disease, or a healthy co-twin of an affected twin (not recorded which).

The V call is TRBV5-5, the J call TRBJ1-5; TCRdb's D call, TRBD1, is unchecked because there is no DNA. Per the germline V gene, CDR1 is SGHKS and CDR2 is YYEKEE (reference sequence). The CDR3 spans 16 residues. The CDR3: CASSLSQGISNQPQHF.

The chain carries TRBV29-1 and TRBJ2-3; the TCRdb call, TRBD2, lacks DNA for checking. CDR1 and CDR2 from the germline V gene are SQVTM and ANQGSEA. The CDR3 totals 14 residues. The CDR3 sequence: CSVDPSGGTDTQYF.

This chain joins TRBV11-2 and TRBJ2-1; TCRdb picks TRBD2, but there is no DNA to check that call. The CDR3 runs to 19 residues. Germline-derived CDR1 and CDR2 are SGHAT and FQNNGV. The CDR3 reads CASSPTLGLAGGPRDEQFF.

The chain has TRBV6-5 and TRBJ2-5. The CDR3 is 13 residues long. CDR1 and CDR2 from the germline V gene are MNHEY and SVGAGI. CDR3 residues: CASSRRVQETQYF.

The CDR3 is CASSYLEAGEHFF. This chain joins TRBV7-2 and TRBJ2-1; TCRdb picks TRBD2, but there is no DNA to check that call. Germline V gene sequence: CDR1 SGHTA, CDR2 FQGNSA. The CDR3 consists of 13 residues.

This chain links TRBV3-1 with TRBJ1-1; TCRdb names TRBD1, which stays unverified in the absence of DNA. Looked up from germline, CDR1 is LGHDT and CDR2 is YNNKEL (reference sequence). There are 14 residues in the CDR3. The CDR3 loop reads CASSPRGPSTEAFF. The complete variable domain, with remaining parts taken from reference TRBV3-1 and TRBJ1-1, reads DTAVSQTPKYLVTQMGNDKSIKCEQNLGHDTMYWYKQDSKKFLKIMFSYNNKELIINETVPNRFSPKSPDKAHLNLHINSLELGDSAVYFCASSPRGPSTEAFFGQGTRLTVV.

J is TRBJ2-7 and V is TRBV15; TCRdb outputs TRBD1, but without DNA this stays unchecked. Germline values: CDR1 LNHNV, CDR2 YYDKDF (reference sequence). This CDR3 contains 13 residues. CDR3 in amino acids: CATSLGTAYEQYF.

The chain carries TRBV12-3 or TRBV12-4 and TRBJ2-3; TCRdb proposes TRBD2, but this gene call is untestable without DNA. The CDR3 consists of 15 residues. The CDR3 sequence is CASSFWLDNTDTQYF.

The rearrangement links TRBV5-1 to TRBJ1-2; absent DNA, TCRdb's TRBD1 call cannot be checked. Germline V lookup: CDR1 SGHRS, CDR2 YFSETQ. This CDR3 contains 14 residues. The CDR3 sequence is CASSGPGRTYGYTF.

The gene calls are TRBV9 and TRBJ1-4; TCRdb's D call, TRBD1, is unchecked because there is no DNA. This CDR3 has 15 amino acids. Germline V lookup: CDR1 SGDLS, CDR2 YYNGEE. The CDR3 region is CASSGGTALNEKLFF.

The CDR3 sequence: CASSFRLAGGFDTQYF. V and J are TRBV5-1 and TRBJ2-3; the D call from TCRdb, TRBD2, cannot be confirmed without DNA. CDR3 length equals 16 residues. Germline lookup yields CDR1 SGHRS and CDR2 YFSETQ. Full variable domain (missing parts from reference TRBV5-1 and TRBJ2-3): KAGVTQTPRYLIKTRGQQVTLSCSPISGHRSVSWYQQTPGQGLQFLFEYFSETQRNKGNFPGRFSGRQFSNSRSEMNVSTLELGDSALYLCASSFRLAGGFDTQYFGPGTRLTVL.

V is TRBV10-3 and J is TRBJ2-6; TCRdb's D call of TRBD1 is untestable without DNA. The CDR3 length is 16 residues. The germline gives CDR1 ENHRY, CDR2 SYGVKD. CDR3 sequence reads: CAISESRGQGANVLTF.

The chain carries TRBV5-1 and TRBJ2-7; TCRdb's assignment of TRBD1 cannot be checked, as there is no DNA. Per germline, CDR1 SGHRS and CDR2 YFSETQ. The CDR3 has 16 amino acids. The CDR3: CASSLGSGQVAYEQYF.

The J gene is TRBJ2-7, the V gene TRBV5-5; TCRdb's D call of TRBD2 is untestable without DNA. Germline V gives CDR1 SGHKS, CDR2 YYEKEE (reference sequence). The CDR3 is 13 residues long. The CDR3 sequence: CASSFTPPEEQYF.

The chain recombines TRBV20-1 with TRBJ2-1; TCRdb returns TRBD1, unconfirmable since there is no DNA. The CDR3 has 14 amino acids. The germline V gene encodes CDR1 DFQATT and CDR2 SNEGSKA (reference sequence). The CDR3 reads CSAPAPGLYNEQFF.

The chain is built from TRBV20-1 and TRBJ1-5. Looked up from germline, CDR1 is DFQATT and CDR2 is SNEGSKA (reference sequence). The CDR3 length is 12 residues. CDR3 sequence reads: CSARGAHQPQHF.

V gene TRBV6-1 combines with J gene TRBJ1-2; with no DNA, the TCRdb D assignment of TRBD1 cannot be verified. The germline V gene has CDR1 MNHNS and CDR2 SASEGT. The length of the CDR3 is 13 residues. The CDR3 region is CASSDTGGAGYTF.

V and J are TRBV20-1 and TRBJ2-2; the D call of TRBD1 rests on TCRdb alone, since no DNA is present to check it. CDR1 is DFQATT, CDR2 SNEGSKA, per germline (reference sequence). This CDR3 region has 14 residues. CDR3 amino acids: CSARRDRNTGELFF.

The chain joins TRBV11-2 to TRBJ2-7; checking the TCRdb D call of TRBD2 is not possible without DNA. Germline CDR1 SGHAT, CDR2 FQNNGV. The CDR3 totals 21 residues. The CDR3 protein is CASSLYPPGHGLAGGSEEQYF.

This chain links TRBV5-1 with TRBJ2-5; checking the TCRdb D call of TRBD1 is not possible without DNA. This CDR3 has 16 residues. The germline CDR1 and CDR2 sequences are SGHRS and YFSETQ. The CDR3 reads CASSRGTGALQETQYF.

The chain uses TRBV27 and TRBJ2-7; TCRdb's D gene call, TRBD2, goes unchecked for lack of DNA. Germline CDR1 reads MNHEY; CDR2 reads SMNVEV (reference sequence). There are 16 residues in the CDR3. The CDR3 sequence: CASSYSGGPAGYEQYF.